One sample yielded the 10 T cell receptor beta chains listed below, sequenced in a study of response to subunit inactivated influenza vaccine listed by TCRdb under 2018. Library generation was performed with RT-PCR. Sequenced on an Illumina HiSeq 2500. TCRdb redid the processing of the public reads, applying fastp at Q25 and MiXCR, and retained in-frame beta chains. Rows with one shared CDR3 protein collapse into an entry with the most common genes and DNA. The sample has about half a million distinct CDR3 sequences on record, about a tenth of them singletons. The top ten clones comprise around 12% of the sample. This sample's time point label indicates: 45 days after influenza vaccine administration. Sample: PBMCs from blood, taken 40 to 50 days after vaccination. The source is a man over 45 who received an inactivated influenza vaccine. Donor details come from another sample of the same person, matched by shared clones.

V usage is TRBV6-2 or TRBV6-3 and J usage is TRBJ2-6, with D hard to call. With 2 bases removed from V and 3 bases from J, the gap between germline ends came to 2 bases. Looked up from germline, CDR1 is MNHEY and CDR2 is SVGEGT. CDR3 length: 13 amino acids. The CDR3 protein is CASSYVGANVLTF. In nucleotides, the CDR3 is TGTGCCAGCAGTTACGTTGGGGCCAACGTCCTGACTTTC.

The V and J genes are TRBV3-1 and TRBJ2-1; D perhaps matches TRBD1 (5 bases). This CDR3 has 16 residues. Per the germline V gene, CDR1 is LGHDT and CDR2 is YNNKEL (reference sequence). V lost 6 bases and J 6 bases, leaving 21 bases between the germline ends. The CDR3 coding sequence is TGTGCCAGCAGTCTAGACCTCCTACGACAGACCAATGAGCAGTTCTTC. The encoded protein is CASSLDLLRQTNEQFF.

This clonotype was seen repeatedly, ten times or more. This sequence joins TRBV5-1 and TRBJ2-7, with a possible D match to TRBD2 (6 bases). Germline CDR1 and CDR2: SGHRS and YFSETQ. The CDR3 has 14 residues. Between the trimmed V and J ends, which lost 0 bases and 3 bases, there was a span of 10 bases. CDR3 amino acids: CASSLVPGGYEQYF. DNA for the CDR3: TGCGCCAGCAGCTTGGTACCCGGGGGCTACGAGCAGTACTTC.

This clonotype was seen more than once but under ten times. This chain joins TRBV5-1 and TRBJ2-3; 12 bases line up with TRBD2. V was pared by 4 bases and J by 6 bases, with 9 bases of the junction left unmatched. Germline CDR1 SGHRS, CDR2 YFSETQ. CDR3 length: 16 residues. This CDR3 is CASSILTSGGGDTQYF. CDR3 sequence (DNA): TGCGCCAGCAGCATTCTGACTAGCGGGGGAGGGGATACGCAGTATTTT.

In this sample, this clonotype turned up a few times. The chain links TRBV6-2 or TRBV6-3 to TRBJ2-5; D call uncertain. The CDR3 is made up of 12 amino acids. In germline, CDR1 is MNHEY, CDR2 SVGEGT. The V end lost 2 bases, the J end lost 4 bases, and 5 bases lay between the germline ends. The CDR3 loop reads CASSYTPETQYF. CDR3 bases: TGTGCCAGCAGTTACACCCCAGAGACCCAGTACTTC.

The genes are TRBV12-5 and TRBJ2-1; D may be TRBD1 (6 bases). V was trimmed by 4 bases and J by 9 bases, leaving 19 bases between them. Germline V gives CDR1 LGHNT, CDR2 FRNRAP. This CDR3 contains 15 residues. Here the CDR3 reads CASGSSGRVQGEQFF. DNA of the CDR3: TGTGCTAGTGGTTCCAGCGGAAGGGTACAGGGTGAGCAGTTCTTC.

V and J are TRBV20-1 and TRBJ1-4; D gene unclear. V shed 3 bases and J shed 8 bases, with 10 bases lying between them. The CDR3 length is 12 residues. CDR1 is DFQATT, CDR2 SNEGSKA, per germline (reference sequence). In DNA, the CDR3 is TGCAGTGCTAGTCAGAACTCCGAAAAACTGTTTTTT. It encodes CSASQNSEKLFF.

This chain connects TRBV6-2 or TRBV6-3 to TRBJ2-7; D not certain. Germline-derived CDR1 and CDR2 are MNHEY and SVGEGT. This CDR3 is built from 14 residues. V was shortened by 7 bases and J by 5 bases, with 18 bases between the two germline ends. The CDR3 DNA reads TGTGCCAGCACCAGAGGTGGGTGGCGAGACGAGCAGTACTTC. Translated, it gives CASTRGGWRDEQYF.

The table lists this clonotype with a few counts. The chain combines TRBV14 with TRBJ2-2, with a tentative D call TRBD2 (6 bases). The germline gives CDR1 SGHDN, CDR2 FVKESK. Trimming stripped 1 base from V and 4 bases from J, with 13 bases between. The CDR3 extends over 16 amino acids. The CDR3 region has the DNA TGTGCCAGCAGCCAAGTCGTCGGACTACCCACCGGGGAGCTGTTTTTT. As protein: CASSQVVGLPTGELFF.

This chain connects TRBV29-1 to TRBJ2-1; D remains ambiguous. Germline V gene sequence: CDR1 SQVTM, CDR2 ANQGSEA. The length of the CDR3 is 11 residues. V dropped 4 bases and J dropped 12 bases, with 13 bases sitting between them. In DNA form, the CDR3 reads TGCAGCGTTGCCGACGGTGTTGGGCAGTTCTTC. Encoded protein: CSVADGVGQFF.